The text below deals with one T cell receptor (beta chain). This clonotype was found many times. This clone's antigen is unknown. At one of its ends the junction is not consistent with the germline gene, which may arise from a read error. CDR1 and CDR2, per the germline V gene, are SGHVS and FQNEAQ. The CDR3, from cysteine to phenylalanine, totals 14 residues. Only the CDR3 DNA stays, 42 bases, in frame from base 1. The data were taken from a study of Graves' ophthalmopathy and Graves' hyperthyroidism listed by TCRdb under 2018. About the investigation overall: Peripheral blood samples were taken at the time of initial diagnosis, before any treatment was given. The study used TCR beta repertoire signatures to distinguish Graves' ophthalmopathy from Graves' hyperthyroidism and to predict progression to ophthalmopathy. In total, 135 blood samples were TCR-sequenced: approximately 42 ophthalmopathy, roughly 77 hyperthyroidism and some 17 hyperthyroidism-to-ophthalmopathy patients. To explore V-J signatures that distinguish ophthalmopathy from hyperthyroidism, a discovery set of about a hundred patients was enrolled, made up of 43 with ophthalmopathy and fewer than 60 with stable hyperthyroidism. The independent validation cohort included 18 to 20 hyperthyroidism patients plus 17 patients who later progressed from hyperthyroidism to ophthalmopathy. In six or seven hyperthyroidism patients, the T-cell repertoires found in thyroid tissue were compared with those found in blood. Following sample collection, hyperthyroidism patients were given methimazole at a starting dose of 30 mg daily, and ophthalmopathy patients were given high-dose intravenous methylprednisolone. Findings and caveats that apply to the study as a whole: In validation, the model predicted ophthalmopathy progression with 55% to 71% sensitivity and about 77% specificity; some 13 predicted patients were CT-confirmed with GO in a median of approximately six months. Among expanded thyroid clonotypes with frequency above 0.001, most also showed up in blood, which suggests that blood repertoires may reflect the thyroid immune response. The 13-signature model separated ophthalmopathy from stable hyperthyroidism with around 90% sensitivity and about 81% specificity in cross-validation, and 80%/75% in the test set. Sample size was not predetermined statistically, and investigators were not blinded to group allocation.

The ophthalmopathy patients had moderately to severely active disease, with a Clinical Activity Score of 3 or higher, a NOSPECS grade of 4 or higher, and a disease duration of less than 3 months. Patients with other autoimmune diseases, uncontrolled infections, pregnancy or lactation were excluded. Diagnosis was based on clinical symptoms, serum thyroxine, TRAb, thyroid ultrasound and orbital computed tomography. Ficoll-Paque density gradient centrifugation was used to isolate PBMCs from 9.5 to 10 ml of fresh peripheral blood. Total RNA was extracted with Trizol reagent and quality-checked on an Agilent 2100 Bioanalyzer. TCR beta CDR3 regions were amplified from RNA transcripts for repertoire sequencing. The first round was an RT-PCR using HTBI primers with the Qiagen OneStep RT-PCR kit, and this first round was followed by a second-round multiplex PCR, then size selection and purification. The libraries underwent paired-end sequencing with 100 bp reads on an Illumina HiSeq2000. From the authors' description of their analysis: SOAPnuke was used for read processing, and reads with adapters, uncalled bases, a mean Phred below 15, or no exact constant-primer or identifier match were discarded. High-quality paired reads were merged with COPE v1.2.5. Each unique nucleotide sequence was defined as a clonotype, and clonotypes were aligned to IMGT TRB V, D and J references with MiTCR v1.1. The analysis was limited to V-J combinations with a frequency above 0.0001, which together covered approximately 99% of repertoires. For each V-J combination, a TCR clonal expansion and chaos score was defined as F50 clonal expansion divided by the chaos observed in the TCRdist matrix. Welch's t-statistics and random forest were used to reduce features to 13 V-J combinations, which were fed into a naive Bayes classifier. Thyroid-blood repertoire similarity was quantified with the Morisita-Horn index. TCRdb itself trimmed the public reads at Q25 with fastp, ran MiXCR and retained productive beta chains. Merged by CDR3 protein, the rows form single entries marked with the most common genes and DNA. These V and J calls derive from TCRdb rather than the authors' analysis. In this sample the table shows about 660,000 distinct CDR3 sequences, roughly two fifths of which occur a single time. The ten largest clones add up to around 3.3% of the sample.

The source material was peripheral blood. The receptor was isolated from an adult man with Graves' ophthalmopathy. The chain uses TRBV7-8 and TRBJ2-7; perhaps TRBD1 is the D gene, with 6 bases matching. The nucleotides read TGCGCCAGCAGCCAAGTAAAACAGGGCTACGAGCAGTACTTC. Translation gives CASSQVKQGYEQYF. Here the CDR3 is joined to the reference TRBV7-8 and TRBJ2-7 genes, and the full variable domain is: GAGVSQSPRYKVAKRGQDVALRCDPISGHVSLFWYQQALGQGPEFLTYFQNEAQLDKSGLPSDRFFAERPEGSVSTLKIQRTQQEDSAVYLCASSQVKQGYEQYFGPGTRLTVT.